The clone carrying this TCR beta chain occurred once. The data were taken from a study of blood T cell repertoires in COVID-19. Germline CDR1 is MNHEY and CDR2 is SVGAGI. The V and J ends lost 5 bases and 8 bases respectively, with 15 bases between them. The length of the CDR3 is 13 residues. Patients from Seattle were sampled longitudinally, starting during active infection. The protocol was immunoSEQ multiplex PCR, while the TCRdb copy is restricted to in-frame clones and leaves out a portion. The data contain nearly 250,000 clones, about 82% of them seen just once; the ten biggest clones take up approximately 5%.

This clonotype was sampled from an elderly woman with COVID-19, enrolled during active disease. The sequencing input was peripheral blood. The chain recombines TRBV6-5 with TRBJ1-2; D may be TRBD1 (6 bases). Here the CDR3 reads CASSNGGAQGYTF. DNA for the CDR3: TGTGCCAGCAGTAACGGGGGGGCGCAAGGCTACACCTTC.